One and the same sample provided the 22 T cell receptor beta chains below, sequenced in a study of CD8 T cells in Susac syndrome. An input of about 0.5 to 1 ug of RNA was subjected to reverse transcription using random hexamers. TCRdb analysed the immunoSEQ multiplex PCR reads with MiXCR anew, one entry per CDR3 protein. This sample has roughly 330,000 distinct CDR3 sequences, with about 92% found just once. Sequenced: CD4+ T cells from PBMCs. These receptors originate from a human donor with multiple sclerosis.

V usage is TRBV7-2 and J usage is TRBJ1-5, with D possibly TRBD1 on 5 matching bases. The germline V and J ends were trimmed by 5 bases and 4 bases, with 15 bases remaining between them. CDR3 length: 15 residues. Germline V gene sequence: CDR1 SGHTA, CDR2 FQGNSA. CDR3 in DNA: TGTGCCAGCAGCCCCAGACACGGGGGTAATCAGCCCCAGCATTTT. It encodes CASSPRHGGNQPQHF.

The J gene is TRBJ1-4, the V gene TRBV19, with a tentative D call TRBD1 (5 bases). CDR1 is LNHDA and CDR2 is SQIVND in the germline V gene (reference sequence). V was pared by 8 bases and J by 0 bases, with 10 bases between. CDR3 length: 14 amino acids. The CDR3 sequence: CASRDHATNEKLFF. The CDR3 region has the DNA TGTGCCAGTCGGGACCATGCAACTAATGAAAAACTGTTTTTT.

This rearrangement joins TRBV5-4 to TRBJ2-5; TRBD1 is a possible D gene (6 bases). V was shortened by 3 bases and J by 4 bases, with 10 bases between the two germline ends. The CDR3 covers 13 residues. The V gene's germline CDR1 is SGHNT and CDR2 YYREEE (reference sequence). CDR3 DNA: TGTGCCAGCAGCTACAGGGACCGAGAGACCCAGTACTTC. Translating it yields CASSYRDRETQYF.

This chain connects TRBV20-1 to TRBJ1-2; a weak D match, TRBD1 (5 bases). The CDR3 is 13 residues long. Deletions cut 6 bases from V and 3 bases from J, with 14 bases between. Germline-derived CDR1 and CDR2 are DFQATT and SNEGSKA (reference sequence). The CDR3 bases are TGCAGTGCCCCGTTTTCGGGGGACTATGGCTACACCTTC. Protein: CSAPFSGDYGYTF.

DNA of the CDR3: TGTGCCAGCAGCATAGCACGGATAAACTATGGCTACACCTTC. Translating gives CASSIARINYGYTF. V and J are TRBV12-3 or TRBV12-4 and TRBJ1-2; D unresolved. This CDR3 contains 14 residues. Trimming took off 6 bases at V and 2 bases at J, with 13 bases between the two ends.

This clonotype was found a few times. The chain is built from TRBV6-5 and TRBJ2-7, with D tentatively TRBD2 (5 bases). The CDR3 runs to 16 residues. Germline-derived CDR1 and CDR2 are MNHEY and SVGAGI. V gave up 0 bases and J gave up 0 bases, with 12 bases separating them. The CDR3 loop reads CASSYSMAGFSYEQYF. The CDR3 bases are TGTGCCAGCAGTTACTCGATGGCGGGCTTCTCCTACGAGCAGTACTTC.

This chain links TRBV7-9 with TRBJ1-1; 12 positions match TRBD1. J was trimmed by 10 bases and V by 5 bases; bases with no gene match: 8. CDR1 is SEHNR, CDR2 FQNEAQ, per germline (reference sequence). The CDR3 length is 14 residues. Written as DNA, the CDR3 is TGTGCCAGCAGCCGGGACAGGGGGCCCCTTGCAGCTTTCTTT. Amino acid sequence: CASSRDRGPLAAFF.

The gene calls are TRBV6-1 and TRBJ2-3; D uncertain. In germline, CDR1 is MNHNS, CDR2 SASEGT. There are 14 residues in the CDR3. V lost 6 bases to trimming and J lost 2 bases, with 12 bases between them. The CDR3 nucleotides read TGTGCCAGCAGAGAGCTTACCAACACAGATACGCAGTATTTT. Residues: CASRELTNTDTQYF.

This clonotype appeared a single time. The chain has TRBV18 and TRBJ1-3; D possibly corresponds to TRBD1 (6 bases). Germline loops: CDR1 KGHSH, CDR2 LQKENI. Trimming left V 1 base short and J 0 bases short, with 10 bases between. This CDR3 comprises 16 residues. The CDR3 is CASSPQGGNSGNTIYF. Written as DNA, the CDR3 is TGTGCCAGCTCACCACAGGGGGGAAACTCTGGAAACACCATATATTTT. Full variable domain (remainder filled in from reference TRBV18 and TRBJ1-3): NAGVMQNPRHLVRRRGQEARLRCSPMKGHSHVYWYRQLPEEGLKFMVYLQKENIIDESGMPKERFSAEFPKEGPSILRIQQVVRGDSAAYFCASSPQGGNSGNTIYFGEGSWLTVV.

CDR3 sequence: CSALTDRDREYF. Written as DNA, the CDR3 is TGCAGCGCCCTAACCGACCGGGACAGGGAGTACTTC. V gene TRBV29-1 combines with J gene TRBJ2-4; 9 bases line up with TRBD1. The length of the CDR3 is 12 residues. With V trimmed by 7 bases and J by 14 bases, 12 bases remained unmatched. Germline values: CDR1 SQVTM, CDR2 ANQGSEA.

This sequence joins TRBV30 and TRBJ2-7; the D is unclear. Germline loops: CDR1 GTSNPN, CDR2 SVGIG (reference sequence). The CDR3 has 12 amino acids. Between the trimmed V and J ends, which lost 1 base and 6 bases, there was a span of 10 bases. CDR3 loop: CAWSAGTFEQYF. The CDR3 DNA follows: TGTGCCTGGAGTGCGGGTACCTTCGAGCAGTACTTC.

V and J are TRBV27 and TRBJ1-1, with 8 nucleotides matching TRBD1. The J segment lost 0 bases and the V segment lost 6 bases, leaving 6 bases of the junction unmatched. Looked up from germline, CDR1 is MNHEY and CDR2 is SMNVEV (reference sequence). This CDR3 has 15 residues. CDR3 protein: CASSRQGLMNTEAFF. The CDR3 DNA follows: TGTGCCAGCAGCCGACAGGGGCTAATGAACACTGAAGCTTTCTTT.

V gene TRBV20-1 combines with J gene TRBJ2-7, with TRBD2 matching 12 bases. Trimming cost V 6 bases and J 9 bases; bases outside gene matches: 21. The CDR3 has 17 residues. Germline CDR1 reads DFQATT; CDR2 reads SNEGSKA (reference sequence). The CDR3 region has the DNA TGCAGTGCGACCCGCCGGGCCGGGACTAGCGGGCCCGTCGCGCAGTACTTC. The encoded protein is CSATRRAGTSGPVAQYF.

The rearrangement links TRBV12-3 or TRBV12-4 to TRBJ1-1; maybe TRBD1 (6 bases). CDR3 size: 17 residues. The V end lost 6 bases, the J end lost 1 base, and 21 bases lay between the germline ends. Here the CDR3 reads CASRPWGIGQRNTEAFF. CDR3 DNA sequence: TGTGCCAGCAGACCTTGGGGGATTGGACAGAGGAACACTGAAGCTTTCTTT.

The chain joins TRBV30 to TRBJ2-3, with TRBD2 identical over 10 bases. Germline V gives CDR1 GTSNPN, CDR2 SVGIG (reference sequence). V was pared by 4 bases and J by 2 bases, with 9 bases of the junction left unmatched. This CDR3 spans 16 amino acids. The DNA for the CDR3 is TGTGCCTGGAAACCGGGCAGCGGGGGGGTCACAGATACGCAGTATTTT. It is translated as CAWKPGSGGVTDTQYF.

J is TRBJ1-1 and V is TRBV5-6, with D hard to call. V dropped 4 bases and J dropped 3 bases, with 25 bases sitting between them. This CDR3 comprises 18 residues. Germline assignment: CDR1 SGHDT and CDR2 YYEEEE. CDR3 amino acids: CASSAFGGLGIEDTEAFF. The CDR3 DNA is TGTGCCAGCAGCGCCTTTGGAGGATTGGGCATAGAGGACACTGAAGCTTTCTTT.

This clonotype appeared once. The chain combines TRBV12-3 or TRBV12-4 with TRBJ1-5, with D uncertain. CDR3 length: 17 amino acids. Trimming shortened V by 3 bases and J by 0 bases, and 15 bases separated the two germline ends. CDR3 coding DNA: TGTGCCAGCAGTTTCGGGTTAAGACCGAATAGCAATCAGCCCCAGCATTTT. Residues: CASSFGLRPNSNQPQHF.

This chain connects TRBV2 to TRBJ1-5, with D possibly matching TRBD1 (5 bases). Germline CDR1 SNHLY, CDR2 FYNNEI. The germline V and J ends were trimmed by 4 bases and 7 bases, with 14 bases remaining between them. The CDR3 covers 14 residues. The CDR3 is CASSGVAGRQPQHF. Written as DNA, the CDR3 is TGTGCCAGCAGTGGAGTGGCAGGGCGCCAGCCCCAGCATTTT. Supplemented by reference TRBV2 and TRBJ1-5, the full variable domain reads EPEVTQTPSHQVTQMGQEVILRCVPISNHLYFYWYRQILGQKVEFLVSFYNNEISEKSEIFDDQFSVERPDGSNFTLKIRSTKLEDSAMYFCASSGVAGRQPQHFGDGTRLSIL.

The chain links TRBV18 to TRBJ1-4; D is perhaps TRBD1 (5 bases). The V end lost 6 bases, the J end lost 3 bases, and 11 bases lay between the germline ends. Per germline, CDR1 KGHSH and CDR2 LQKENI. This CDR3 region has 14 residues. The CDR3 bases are TGTGCCAGCTCCCTCCGGGACCCTAATGAAAAACTGTTTTTT. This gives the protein CASSLRDPNEKLFF.

The CDR3 sequence: CAWSVRAGGFRNTEAFF. The CDR3 region has the DNA TGTGCCTGGAGCGTAAGGGCCGGAGGGTTTAGGAACACTGAAGCTTTCTTT. This chain connects TRBV30 to TRBJ1-1; the D is unclear. The ends were cut back, 3 bases at V and 1 base at J, with 21 bases in the middle. CDR3 length: 17 residues. Germline V gene lookup returns CDR1 GTSNPN and CDR2 SVGIG (reference sequence). Combining the CDR3 with reference TRBV30 and TRBJ1-1 gives the whole variable domain SQTIHQWPATLVQPVGSPLSLECTVEGTSNPNLYWYRQAAGRGLQLLFYSVGIGQISSEVPQNLSASRPQDRQFILSSKKLLLSDSGFYLCAWSVRAGGFRNTEAFFGQGTRLTVV.

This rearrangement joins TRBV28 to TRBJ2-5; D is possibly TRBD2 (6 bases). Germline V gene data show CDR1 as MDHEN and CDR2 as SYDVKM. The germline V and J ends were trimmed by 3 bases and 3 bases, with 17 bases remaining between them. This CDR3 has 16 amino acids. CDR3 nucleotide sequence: TGTGCCAGCAGTTTTGGGACGGGAGAAATTGAAGAGACCCAGTACTTC. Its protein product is CASSFGTGEIEETQYF. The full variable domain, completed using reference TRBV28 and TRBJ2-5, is DVKVTQSSRYLVKRTGEKVFLECVQDMDHENMFWYRQDPGLGLRLIYFSYDVKMKEKGDIPEGYSVSREKKERFSLILESASTNQTSMYLCASSFGTGEIEETQYFGPGTRLLVL.

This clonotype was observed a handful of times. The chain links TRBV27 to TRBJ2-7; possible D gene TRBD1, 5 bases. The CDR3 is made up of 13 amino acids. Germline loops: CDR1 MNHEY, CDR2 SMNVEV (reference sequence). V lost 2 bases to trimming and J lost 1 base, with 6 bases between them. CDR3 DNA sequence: TGTGCCAGCAGTTTAGACAGATCCTACGAGCAGTACTTC. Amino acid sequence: CASSLDRSYEQYF.